This T cell receptor beta chain was recorded in a study of T cell clones after liver transplantation. Study-wide background: Samples came from ITN030ST, which attempted immunosuppression withdrawal within 2 years of liver transplantation. As an antigen-independent comparator, third-party-reactive TCRbeta sequences came from pre-transplant mixed lymphocyte reactions. Points from the study as a whole: Migration into the graft, not deletion, may explain lost graft donor-reactive T cells.

For this clone: Its cognate antigen is unknown.

Per germline, CDR1 LGHNA and CDR2 YSLEER. The CDR3 is 15 amino acids. Losses at the gene ends were 3 bases for V and 7 bases for J; bases not matched to a gene: 6. The table came from immunoSEQ multiplex PCR; TCRdb's copy has only in-frame clones and leaves some out. This sample has around 18,000 clones, with 80% to 90% found just once. The V call is TRBV4-3, the J call TRBJ2-2; 9 bases match TRBD1. This specimen consisted of CD8+ T cells from blood, obtained around 42 months after liver transplant. This receptor was obtained from a human patient who received a liver transplant. Some T cells may trace back to the graft donor. CDR3 nucleotides: TGCGCCAGCAGCCATGGACAGGGGATAGGCGGGGAGCTGTTTTTT. Its protein is CASSHGQGIGGELFF.